These 10 T cell receptor beta chains came from one sample sequenced in a study of OX40 agonist ivuxolimab in advanced cancers. Sequencing was performed with immunoSEQ multiplex PCR; in TCRdb, only in-frame clones are kept and a portion is missing. The table shows 65,000 to 80,000 clones, with roughly nine tenths occurring only once. The source was CD4+ or CD8+ T cells sorted from blood, collected in a trial of the OX40 agonist ivuxolimab. The receptors here all came from an adult with an advanced solid tumor such as melanoma, head and neck, liver or kidney cancer.

This clone was counted only a few times. The genes are TRBV11-2 and TRBJ2-1; possible D gene TRBD2, 5 bases. CDR1 and CDR2 from the germline V gene are SGHAT and FQNNGV. The ends were cut back, 2 bases at V and 7 bases at J, with 15 bases in the middle. CDR3 length: 15 amino acids. CDR3 sequence (DNA): TGTGCCAGCAGCTTATCCCCCCGGGGATGGAATGAGCAGTTCTTC. Its translation is CASSLSPRGWNEQFF.

V usage is TRBV4-1 and J usage is TRBJ2-2; no firm D call. Germline loops: CDR1 MGHRA, CDR2 YSYEKL. The ends were cut back, 5 bases at V and 2 bases at J, with 18 bases in the middle. The length of the CDR3 is 17 residues. This CDR3 is CASSSSPRSSNTGELFF. As DNA, the CDR3 is TGCGCCAGCAGCTCCTCTCCTCGGTCGTCTAACACCGGGGAGCTGTTTTTT.

V usage is TRBV5-1 and J usage is TRBJ1-1; D is uncertain. V was clipped by 4 bases and J by 1 base, with 14 bases between them. The V gene's germline CDR1 is SGHRS and CDR2 YFSETQ. The length of the CDR3 is 15 residues. The CDR3 DNA is TGCGCCAGCAGCCCCCAATCTACAAGGAACACTGAAGCTTTCTTT. Translation gives CASSPQSTRNTEAFF.

This chain links TRBV12-5 with TRBJ1-1; D unclear. The germline V gene encodes CDR1 LGHNT and CDR2 FRNRAP. The length of the CDR3 is 14 residues. Trimming left V 5 bases short and J 0 bases short, with 10 bases between. Here the CDR3 DNA reads TGTGCTAGTGGTGGGAGCTTTGTGAACACTGAAGCTTTCTTT. Its protein product is CASGGSFVNTEAFF.

The CDR3 protein is CASSLQGLAGVEQYF. CDR3 DNA sequence: TGTGCCAGCAGCTTACAAGGACTAGCGGGAGTTGAGCAGTACTTC. This chain uses TRBV7-9 with TRBJ2-7, with 13 bases lining up with TRBD2. Losses at the gene ends were 2 bases for V and 7 bases for J; bases not matched to a gene: 5. This CDR3 is 15 amino acids long. CDR1 is SEHNR, CDR2 FQNEAQ, per germline (reference sequence).

This sequence joins TRBV19 and TRBJ1-6; TRBD1 might be the D (6 bases). Trimming stripped 5 bases from V and 4 bases from J, with 9 bases between. This CDR3 region has 14 residues. Germline CDR1 reads LNHDA; CDR2 reads SQIVND (reference sequence). CDR3: CASSFRGYNSPLHF. In DNA, the CDR3 is TGTGCCAGTAGTTTCAGGGGATATAATTCACCCCTCCACTTT. The full variable domain, completed using reference TRBV19 and TRBJ1-6, is DGGITQSPKYLFRKEGQNVTLSCEQNLNHDAMYWYRQDPGQGLRLIYYSQIVNDFQKGDIAEGYSVSREKKESFPLTVTSAQKNPTAFYLCASSFRGYNSPLHFGNGTRLTVT.

The chain couples TRBV7-9 to TRBJ2-2; the D is unclear. With 5 bases removed from V and 1 base from J, the gap between germline ends came to 17 bases. Germline lookup yields CDR1 SEHNR and CDR2 FQNEAQ (reference sequence). The CDR3 covers 17 residues. As DNA, the CDR3 is TGTGCCAGCAGCCTGCCCCCCTCGACACGGAACACCGGGGAGCTGTTTTTT. Its protein product is CASSLPPSTRNTGELFF.

This clone was recorded once. This chain joins TRBV5-1 and TRBJ1-3; D may be TRBD1 (5 bases). The CDR3 is 14 amino acids. Trimming shortened V by 1 base and J by 6 bases, and 11 bases separated the two germline ends. Germline V lookup: CDR1 SGHRS, CDR2 YFSETQ. CDR3 residues: CASSLRGMENTIYF. Written as DNA, the CDR3 is TGCGCCAGCAGCTTGAGGGGAATGGAAAACACCATATATTTT.

This clone was found a few times. J is TRBJ1-1 and V is TRBV6-5; maybe TRBD1 (6 bases). Trimming took off 5 bases at V and 4 bases at J, with 11 bases between the two ends. The CDR3 loop spans 13 amino acids. Germline assignment: CDR1 MNHEY and CDR2 SVGAGI. CDR3 sequence reads: CASSTGWSTEAFF. CDR3 sequence (DNA): TGTGCCAGCAGTACAGGGTGGAGCACTGAAGCTTTCTTT.

This clone was detected only once. This chain links TRBV9 with TRBJ2-7; 8 bases match TRBD1. CDR1 and CDR2 (germline): SGDLS, YYNGEE. The CDR3 is 14 amino acids. The V gene end was trimmed by 4 bases and the J gene end by 5 bases; junction bases not matched to a gene: 8. The CDR3 region has the DNA TGTGCCAGCAGCACCACGGACAGGGTCCACGAGCAGTACTTC. Amino acid sequence: CASSTTDRVHEQYF.